These 26 T cell receptor beta chains came from one sample sequenced in a study of T-cell reconstitution after alpha-beta-depleted transplantation in children (dated by TCRdb to the mid-2010s). The meaning of the sample's treatment or condition label: allogeneic hematopoietic cell transplantation with graft depleted of TCRalphabeta T cells and CD19 B cells. The protocol used for the library was PCR. TCRdb lists the instrument as Illumina HiSeq 2500. TCR libraries were prepared with molecular barcoding, using unique molecular identifiers to normalize TCRbeta repertoire quantification. TCRdb passed the public sequencing reads through fastp at Q25 and MiXCR, retaining productive beta sequences. Each CDR3 protein appears once, grouped with its most common genes and DNA. This sample is represented by over 400,000 distinct CDR3 sequences; roughly 43% of them were singletons. 27% of the sample belongs to the ten largest clones.

The sequenced sample was PBMCs, obtained before TCRalphabeta/CD19-depleted stem cell transplant. These receptors came from a girl aged 2 to 9 with aplastic anemia, due to receive a stem cell transplant.

This clonotype was observed at least ten times. The chain uses TRBV4-1 and TRBJ1-3; 7 bases align to TRBD1. V was clipped by 5 bases and J by 4 bases; unmatched bases: 5. CDR3 length: 14 amino acids. From germline, CDR1 is MGHRA and CDR2 YSYEKL. CDR3 residues: CASSYRGGGNTIYF. In nucleotides, the CDR3 is TGCGCCAGCAGCTACCGAGGGGGCGGAAACACCATATATTTT.

This clonotype has a handful of counts. The V gene is TRBV20-1, the J gene TRBJ1-6, with D hard to call. Germline-derived CDR1 and CDR2 are DFQATT and SNEGSKA (reference sequence). The CDR3 covers 15 residues. V lost 4 bases to trimming and J lost 13 bases, with 23 bases between them. The CDR3 DNA sequence: TGCAGTGCTACCGACCCGGGGTCATTTTCGGCTCCCCTCCACTTT. This codes for CSATDPGSFSAPLHF.

The chain joins TRBV29-1 to TRBJ2-1; 7 positions match TRBD2. The CDR3 totals 14 residues. In germline, CDR1 is SQVTM, CDR2 ANQGSEA. V shed 7 bases, J shed 1 base, and the junction held 7 bases outside the gene matches. CDR3 in DNA: TGCAGCGACCTCACGGGGGGATCCTACAATGAGCAGTTCTTC. Its protein is CSDLTGGSYNEQFF.

This clonotype has only a few counts. J is TRBJ1-6 and V is TRBV9, with TRBD1 matching 7 bases. CDR1 and CDR2 from the germline V gene are SGDLS and YYNGEE. The trim removed 7 bases at V and 10 bases at J, leaving 17 bases unmatched. The CDR3 totals 16 residues. The CDR3 loop reads CASAWGDRDSRSPLHF. CDR3 nucleotides: TGTGCCAGCGCGTGGGGAGACCGGGACAGCCGATCACCCCTCCACTTT.

This clonotype was picked up many times. V gene TRBV28 combines with J gene TRBJ2-5; D unresolved. This CDR3 has 20 residues. Looked up from germline, CDR1 is MDHEN and CDR2 is SYDVKM. The V end was cut by 1 base, the J end by 0 bases, with 24 bases between. The CDR3 DNA follows: TGTGCCAGCAGTTTATTACACATTAGATCAAAGTTCCAGTACCAAGAGACCCAGTACTTC. Its translation is CASSLLHIRSKFQYQETQYF.

In its sample, this clonotype was seen many times. As DNA, the CDR3 is TGCGCCAGCAGTGATGGGGGACACAATTACGGGGAGCTGTTTTTT. Its translation: CASSDGGHNYGELFF. The chain couples TRBV10-2 to TRBJ2-2, with D tentatively TRBD1 (6 bases). Germline V gene lookup returns CDR1 WSHSY and CDR2 SAAADI. Trimming removed 3 bases from V and 7 bases from J, with 15 bases in between. The CDR3 has 15 residues.

The chain links TRBV25-1 to TRBJ2-5; 7 nucleotides agree with TRBD1. CDR1 is MGHDK and CDR2 is SYGVNS in the germline V gene. This CDR3 has 16 amino acids. Germline trimming cut 1 base from V and 0 bases from J; bases unmatched to any gene: 5. The CDR3 region has the DNA TGTGCCAGCAGTGAATCAGACAGGGTCTACCAAGAGACCCAGTACTTC. It encodes CASSESDRVYQETQYF.

This clonotype occurred many times. This chain links TRBV27 with TRBJ2-5, with 10 bases matching TRBD1. The CDR3 consists of 15 residues. Per germline, CDR1 MNHEY and CDR2 SMNVEV (reference sequence). The junction had 9 bases not matched to a gene; V was cut back by 6 bases and J by 5 bases. The CDR3 nucleotides read TGTGCCAGCAGAAAGGGACAGGGGCGCGGGGAGACCCAGTACTTC. It is translated as CASRKGQGRGETQYF.

This sequence joins TRBV29-1 and TRBJ2-2, with 7 bases identical to TRBD2. J lost 6 bases, V lost 4 bases, and 8 bases had no gene match. Germline V lookup: CDR1 SQVTM, CDR2 ANQGSEA. The CDR3 has 14 amino acids. CDR3 coding DNA: TGCAGCGTTGGCTGGACTAGTGGGGCCGGGGAGCTGTTTTTT. Its translation is CSVGWTSGAGELFF.

The V gene is TRBV7-7, the J gene TRBJ2-4, with D tentatively TRBD1 (6 bases). Trimming shortened V by 0 bases and J by 5 bases, and 8 bases separated the two germline ends. The CDR3 has 14 residues. Germline loops: CDR1 SSHAT, CDR2 FNYEAQ (reference sequence). In nucleotides, the CDR3 is TGTGCCAGCAGCTTAGCGCAGGGGCAAAACATTCAGTACTTC. This gives the protein CASSLAQGQNIQYF.

There are a few counts of this clonotype. V usage is TRBV7-2 and J usage is TRBJ2-5; D not certain. The CDR3 has 12 residues. Germline V gene data show CDR1 as SGHTA and CDR2 as FQGNSA. Trimming shortened V by 3 bases and J by 10 bases, and 12 bases separated the two germline ends. The CDR3 loop is CASSLDHGSQYF. The CDR3 nucleotides read TGTGCCAGCAGCTTGGACCACGGCAGCCAGTACTTC.

This clonotype was observed a handful of times. The chain has TRBV12-3 or TRBV12-4 and TRBJ1-6; D is uncertain. The CDR3 has 16 residues. Trimming pared 0 bases from V and 7 bases from J, leaving 13 bases between. Here the CDR3 reads CASSLAAGFANSPLHF. The CDR3 region has the DNA TGTGCCAGCAGTTTAGCCGCCGGGTTCGCCAATTCACCCCTCCACTTT.

The rearrangement uses TRBV29-1 and TRBJ1-5; a weak D match, TRBD1 (5 bases). The germline CDR1 and CDR2 sequences are SQVTM and ANQGSEA. The germline V and J ends were trimmed by 4 bases and 2 bases, with 27 bases remaining between them. The CDR3 has 19 residues. The CDR3 loop reads CSVVREDKGVDEGNQPQHF. The CDR3 DNA sequence: TGCAGCGTTGTACGAGAGGACAAAGGGGTCGATGAAGGCAATCAGCCCCAGCATTTT.

This clonotype was seen more than once but under ten times. The J gene is TRBJ2-5, the V gene TRBV20-1; tentatively, D is TRBD1 (5 bases). V was shortened by 5 bases and J by 3 bases, with 16 bases between the two germline ends. Germline CDR1 reads DFQATT; CDR2 reads SNEGSKA (reference sequence). The CDR3 is 14 residues long. CDR3 bases: TGCAGTGCTTTCTCATTGACAGACGAAGAGACCCAGTACTTC. Its translation is CSAFSLTDEETQYF.

V is TRBV27 and J is TRBJ2-1, with TRBD1 as a possible D gene (5 bases). The CDR3 is 14 residues long. Trimming pared 10 bases from V and 2 bases from J, leaving 15 bases between. Germline-derived CDR1 and CDR2 are MNHEY and SMNVEV (reference sequence). Here the CDR3 reads CANVSDRPYNEQFF. DNA for the CDR3: TGTGCCAACGTTTCTGACAGACCCTACAATGAGCAGTTCTTC.

This clonotype has a handful of counts. The chain recombines TRBV6-5 with TRBJ1-6; D is undetermined. The V end was cut by 2 bases, the J end by 4 bases, with 15 bases between. This CDR3 spans 17 amino acids. Germline CDR1 MNHEY, CDR2 SVGAGI. This CDR3 reads CASSYRQSQQYNSPLHF. CDR3 DNA: TGTGCCAGCAGTTACAGGCAGTCCCAACAATATAATTCACCCCTCCACTTT.

The CDR3 DNA reads as TGCAGTGCTAGAGCCTTTTTCGGGTCCTACGAGCAGTACTTC. Protein: CSARAFFGSYEQYF. This chain links TRBV20-1 with TRBJ2-7; D not resolved. Trimming pared 1 base from V and 1 base from J, leaving 11 bases between. CDR3 length: 14 amino acids. In germline, CDR1 is DFQATT, CDR2 SNEGSKA (reference sequence).

This rearrangement joins TRBV7-3 to TRBJ2-3; 9 bases agree with TRBD2. CDR3 length equals 20 residues. CDR1 and CDR2 (germline): SGHTA, FQGTGA. The V segment lost 2 bases and the J segment 0 bases; nucleotides outside the gene matches: 15. The CDR3 here is CASSLRPRTSARSSTDTQYF. The CDR3 coding sequence is TGTGCCAGCAGCTTACGTCCAAGGACTAGCGCGCGGTCTAGCACAGATACGCAGTATTTT. Based on the CDR3 plus reference TRBV7-3 and TRBJ2-3, the full variable domain is GAGVSQTPSNKVTEKGKYVELRCDPISGHTALYWYRQSLGQGPEFLIYFQGTGAADDSGLPNDRFFAVRPEGSVSTLKIQRTERGDSAVYLCASSLRPRTSARSSTDTQYFGPGTRLTVL.

This clonotype has just a few counts. V and J are TRBV3-1 and TRBJ2-3; 7 bases are shared with TRBD2. V gave up 4 bases and J gave up 0 bases; unmatched junction bases: 7. The CDR3 is 16 amino acids. Germline V CDR1 and CDR2: LGHDT, YNNKEL (reference sequence). CDR3 nucleotide sequence: TGTGCCAGCAGCCGCTCTCTAGCGGACAGCACAGATACGCAGTATTTT. Translation gives CASSRSLADSTDTQYF.

This chain links TRBV6-1 with TRBJ2-2, with D possibly TRBD1 on 6 matching bases. Germline values: CDR1 MNHNS, CDR2 SASEGT. V gave up 6 bases and J gave up 5 bases, with 13 bases separating them. This CDR3 is built from 14 residues. CDR3 coding DNA: TGTGCCAGCAGGACTCAGGGGATTACCGGGGAGCTGTTTTTT. It encodes CASRTQGITGELFF.

The chain uses TRBV7-8 and TRBJ2-7, with 8 nucleotides matching TRBD1. Trimming removed 2 bases from V and 5 bases from J; junction bases left unmatched: 8. Germline V lookup: CDR1 SGHVS, CDR2 FQNEAQ. The CDR3 consists of 15 residues. The CDR3 region is CASSLPGQGEDEQYF. The CDR3 bases are TGTGCCAGCAGCTTACCCGGACAGGGAGAGGACGAGCAGTACTTC.

The V call is TRBV7-8, the J call TRBJ2-2, with D hard to call. This CDR3 spans 13 amino acids. Trimming stripped 8 bases from V and 7 bases from J, with 14 bases between. The germline V gene encodes CDR1 SGHVS and CDR2 FQNEAQ. DNA of the CDR3: TGTGCCAGCTTGGAGACGGTTCTCGGGGAGCTGTTTTTT. This codes for CASLETVLGELFF.

There are many counts of this clonotype. The chain carries TRBV20-1 and TRBJ1-5, with TRBD1 matching 8 bases. This CDR3 comprises 14 residues. The V gene end was trimmed by 1 base and the J gene end by 5 bases; junction bases not matched to a gene: 4. Germline V CDR1 and CDR2: DFQATT, SNEGSKA (reference sequence). The CDR3 protein is CSARGGQGYQPQHF. The CDR3 DNA is TGCAGTGCTAGAGGAGGACAGGGCTATCAGCCCCAGCATTTT.

This clonotype showed up just once. The chain has TRBV7-9 and TRBJ2-5, with a weak D call TRBD1 (6 bases). Germline loops: CDR1 SEHNR, CDR2 FQNEAQ (reference sequence). The CDR3 spans 15 residues. Deletions cut 5 bases from V and 2 bases from J, with 15 bases between. CDR3 DNA: TGTGCCAGCAGCGGACCCGGGACAAATCAAGAGACCCAGTACTTC. It codes for CASSGPGTNQETQYF.

This clonotype was counted at least ten times. This chain uses TRBV5-1 with TRBJ1-1; a possible D gene is TRBD1 (5 bases). CDR1 is SGHRS, CDR2 YFSETQ, per germline. The CDR3 is 13 amino acids. Trimming took off 3 bases at V and 0 bases at J, with 6 bases between the two ends. DNA for the CDR3: TGCGCCAGCAGCTCCAGGGTGAACACTGAAGCTTTCTTT. This encodes CASSSRVNTEAFF.

The rearrangement links TRBV6-5 to TRBJ2-3; 7 bases fit TRBD1. The CDR3 has 14 residues. With V trimmed by 10 bases and J by 4 bases, 11 bases remained unmatched. Per the germline V gene, CDR1 is MNHEY and CDR2 is SVGAGI. CDR3 region: CATKFGDSPDTQYF. The CDR3, as DNA: TGTGCCACCAAGTTTGGGGACAGTCCAGATACGCAGTATTTT.